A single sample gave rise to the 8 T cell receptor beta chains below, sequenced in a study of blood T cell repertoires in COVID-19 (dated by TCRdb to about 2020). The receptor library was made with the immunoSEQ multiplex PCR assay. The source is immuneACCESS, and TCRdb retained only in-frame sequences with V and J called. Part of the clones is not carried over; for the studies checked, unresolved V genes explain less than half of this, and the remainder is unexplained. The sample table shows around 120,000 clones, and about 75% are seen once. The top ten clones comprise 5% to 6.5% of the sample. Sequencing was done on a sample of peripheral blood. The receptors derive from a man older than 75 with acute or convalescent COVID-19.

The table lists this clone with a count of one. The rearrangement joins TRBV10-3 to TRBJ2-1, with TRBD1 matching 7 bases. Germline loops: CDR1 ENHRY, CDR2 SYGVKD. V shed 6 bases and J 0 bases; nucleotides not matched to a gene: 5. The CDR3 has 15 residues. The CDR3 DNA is TGTGCCATCAGCGACAGGGAGAGCTCCTACAATGAGCAGTTCTTC. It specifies CAISDRESSYNEQFF.

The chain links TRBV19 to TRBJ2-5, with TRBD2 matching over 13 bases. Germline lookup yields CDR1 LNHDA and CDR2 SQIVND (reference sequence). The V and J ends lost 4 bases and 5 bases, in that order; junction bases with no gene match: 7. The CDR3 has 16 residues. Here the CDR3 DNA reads TGTGCCAGTAGTACCGTTACTAGCGGGAGGGCCGAGACCCAGTACTTC. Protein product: CASSTVTSGRAETQYF.

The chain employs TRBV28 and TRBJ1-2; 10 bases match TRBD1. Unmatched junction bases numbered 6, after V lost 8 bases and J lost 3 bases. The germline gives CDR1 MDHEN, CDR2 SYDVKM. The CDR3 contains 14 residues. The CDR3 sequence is CASRRQGADYGYTF. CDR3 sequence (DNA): TGTGCCAGCCGGAGACAGGGGGCGGACTATGGCTACACCTTC.

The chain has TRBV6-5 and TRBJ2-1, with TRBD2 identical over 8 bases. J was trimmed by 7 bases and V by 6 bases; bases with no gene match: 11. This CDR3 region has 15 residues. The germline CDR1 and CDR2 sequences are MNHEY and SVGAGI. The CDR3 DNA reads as TGTGCCAGCAGAACTCGGACTAGCTGGGCGAATGAGCAGTTCTTC. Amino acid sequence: CASRTRTSWANEQFF.

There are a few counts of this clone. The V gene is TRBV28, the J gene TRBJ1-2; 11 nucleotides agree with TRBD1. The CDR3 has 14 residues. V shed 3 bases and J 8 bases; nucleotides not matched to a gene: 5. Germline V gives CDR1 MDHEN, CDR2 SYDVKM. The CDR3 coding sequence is TGTGCCAGCAGTTTTCGGACAGGGGGCGCAGGCTACACCTTC. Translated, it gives CASSFRTGGAGYTF.

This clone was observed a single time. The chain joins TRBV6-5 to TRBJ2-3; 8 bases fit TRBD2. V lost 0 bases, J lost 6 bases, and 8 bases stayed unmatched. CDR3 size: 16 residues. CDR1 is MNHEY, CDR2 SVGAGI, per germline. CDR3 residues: CASSYSTSGRVDTQYF. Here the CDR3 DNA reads TGTGCCAGCAGTTACTCGACGAGCGGGAGAGTGGATACGCAGTATTTT.

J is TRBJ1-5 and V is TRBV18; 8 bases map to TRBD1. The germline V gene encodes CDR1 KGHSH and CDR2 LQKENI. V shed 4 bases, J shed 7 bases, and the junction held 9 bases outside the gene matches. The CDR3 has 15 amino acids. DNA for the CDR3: TGTGCCAGCTCACTGTTTTCAGGGGGCGGACAGCCCCAGCATTTT. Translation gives CASSLFSGGGQPQHF.

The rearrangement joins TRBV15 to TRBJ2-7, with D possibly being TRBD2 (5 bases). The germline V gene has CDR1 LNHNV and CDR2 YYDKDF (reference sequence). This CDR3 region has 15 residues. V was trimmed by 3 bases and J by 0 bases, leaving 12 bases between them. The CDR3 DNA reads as TGTGCCACCAGCAGTGGAGGCAAGAGCTCCTACGAGCAGTACTTC. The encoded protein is CATSSGGKSSYEQYF.